Below, 31 T cell receptor beta chains from the same sample are listed, as sequenced in a study of T-cell memory formation after mild COVID-19 (dated by TCRdb to the early 2020s). Libraries were built with 5' RACE. The sequencer was an Illumina NovaSeq 6000. In TCRdb, the public reads were trimmed at Q25 with fastp and aligned with MiXCR, with productive beta chains retained. Each CDR3 protein gets just one entry, which takes the most common genes and DNA from the rows behind it. Present in this sample are 470,000 or so distinct CDR3 sequences, about 19% of which were seen just once. Roughly 8.4% of the sample rests with the top ten. Sequencing was performed on PBMCs or a T cell subset sorted from them (not recorded which). These TCRs come from an adult woman who had mild COVID-19 (a few samples of this study predate the infection). The sample titles of this study are shuffled in the database, so cell type and time point are left out; the donor was told from shared clones.

J is TRBJ2-3 and V is TRBV20-1, with D unclear. Trimming pared 1 base from V and 6 bases from J, leaving 11 bases between. The CDR3 spans 13 residues. The germline V gene has CDR1 DFQATT and CDR2 SNEGSKA (reference sequence). CDR3 sequence: CSARARQTDTQYF. The DNA of the CDR3 is TGCAGTGCTAGAGCCCGGCAGACGGATACGCAGTATTTT.

This clonotype has a handful of counts. In DNA form, the CDR3 reads TGTGCCAGCAGCTCCCTGGTGGGTCAGAACTATGGCTACACCTTC. It translates to CASSSLVGQNYGYTF. This chain connects TRBV7-3 to TRBJ1-2, with no clear D. The CDR3 runs to 15 residues. Per germline, CDR1 SGHTA and CDR2 FQGTGA. V dropped 4 bases and J dropped 2 bases, with 14 bases sitting between them.

The chain recombines TRBV20-1 with TRBJ1-2; D might be TRBD1 (5 bases). Trimming left V 5 bases short and J 6 bases short, with 25 bases between. The CDR3 loop spans 16 amino acids. The germline gives CDR1 DFQATT, CDR2 SNEGSKA (reference sequence). The CDR3 region has the DNA TGCAGTGCTGGAAACAAGGCCCAAGGGGATCGGGATGGCTACACCTTC. This encodes CSAGNKAQGDRDGYTF.

This clonotype was seen a handful of times. V and J are TRBV9 and TRBJ1-5; a weak D match, TRBD1 (6 bases). The V gene's germline CDR1 is SGDLS and CDR2 YYNGEE. The ends were cut back, 3 bases at V and 6 bases at J, with 13 bases in the middle. This CDR3 has 14 residues. The CDR3 DNA sequence: TGTGCCAGCAGCGAGGCAGGCAGGGGTCAGCCCCAGCATTTT. It translates to CASSEAGRGQPQHF.

This clonotype was counted many times. This chain links TRBV20-1 with TRBJ1-2; 9 bases are a match to TRBD1. Germline CDR1 reads DFQATT; CDR2 reads SNEGSKA (reference sequence). V lost 5 bases and J lost 8; bases outside the gene matches: 18. The CDR3 is made up of 16 amino acids. CDR3 in amino acids: CSAPPVPGQGLEGYTF. The CDR3 DNA reads as TGCAGTGCTCCCCCCGTCCCGGGACAGGGATTGGAGGGCTACACCTTC.

The chain has TRBV18 and TRBJ2-2; D perhaps matches TRBD2 (6 bases). Per germline, CDR1 KGHSH and CDR2 LQKENI. The CDR3 totals 15 residues. V was pared by 3 bases and J by 4 bases, with 12 bases between. CDR3 DNA: TGTGCCAGCTCACCTCCTAGCGAAAGCACCGGGGAGCTGTTTTTT. Translated: CASSPPSESTGELFF.

This clonotype has just a few counts. The J gene is TRBJ1-5, the V gene TRBV12-3 or TRBV12-4; D ambiguous. This CDR3 region has 14 residues. The V and J ends lost 0 bases and 3 bases respectively, with 6 bases between them. The CDR3 DNA reads as TGTGCCAGCAGTTTAGCAGATTTCAATCAGCCCCAGCATTTT. The encoded protein is CASSLADFNQPQHF.

A few counts support this clonotype. The rearrangement joins TRBV7-2 to TRBJ1-2, with TRBD1 matching over 7 bases. V lost 5 bases to trimming and J lost 4 bases; unmatched junction nucleotides: 13. Germline assignment: CDR1 SGHTA and CDR2 FQGNSA. The CDR3 contains 16 residues. The CDR3 DNA sequence: TGTGCCAGCAGCCCGCAACCGGGACAGCTCCTCTATGGCTACACCTTC. Residues: CASSPQPGQLLYGYTF. The whole variable domain, filled in from reference TRBV7-2 and TRBJ1-2, reads GAGVSQSPSNKVTEKGKDVELRCDPISGHTALYWYRQSLGQGLEFLIYFQGNSAPDKSGLPSDRFSAERTGGSVSTLTIQRTQQEDSAVYLCASSPQPGQLLYGYTFGSGTRLTVV.

This chain uses TRBV27 with TRBJ2-6; D remains unclear. The germline V gene has CDR1 MNHEY and CDR2 SMNVEV (reference sequence). CDR3 length: 14 amino acids. The V gene lost 6 bases and the J gene lost 1 base, with 7 bases spanning the gap. CDR3 sequence (DNA): TGTGCCAGCAGGTCCGGTTCTGGGGCCAACGTCCTGACTTTC. Its translation is CASRSGSGANVLTF.

The chain combines TRBV29-1 with TRBJ2-3, with 12 bases matching TRBD2. Per the germline V gene, CDR1 is SQVTM and CDR2 is ANQGSEA. This CDR3 region has 13 residues. J lost 8 bases, V lost 5 bases, and 5 bases had no gene match. The CDR3 coding sequence is TGCAGCGTTCGACTAGCGGGGGTTCTTACGCAGTATTTT. Translated, it gives CSVRLAGVLTQYF.

The table lists this clonotype with many counts. The chain has TRBV20-1 and TRBJ2-3; D is uncertain. The CDR3 runs 10 residues. CDR1 and CDR2 (germline): DFQATT, SNEGSKA (reference sequence). Trimming cost V 0 bases and J 7 bases, with 2 bases left between them. Here the CDR3 DNA reads TGCAGTGCTAGAGATAATACGCAGTATTTT. Amino acids: CSARDNTQYF.

V gene TRBV9 combines with J gene TRBJ2-2, with D perhaps TRBD2 (6 bases). CDR1 and CDR2 from the germline V gene are SGDLS and YYNGEE. The CDR3 runs to 15 residues. With 0 bases removed from V and 5 bases from J, the gap between germline ends came to 11 bases. CDR3 bases: TGTGCCAGCAGCGTAGCGGCTAGCGAGACCGGGGAGCTGTTTTTT. Translating it yields CASSVAASETGELFF.

This clonotype was seen only a few times. V and J are TRBV6-4 and TRBJ1-1, with D uncertain. The CDR3 runs to 13 residues. V was cut by 2 bases and J by 1 base, with 5 bases left in between. Germline assignment: CDR1 MRHNA and CDR2 SNTAGT. The CDR3 reads CASSDGANTEAFF. The CDR3 bases are TGTGCCAGCAGTGACGGAGCGAACACTGAAGCTTTCTTT.

There are a few counts of this clonotype. The chain has TRBV12-3 or TRBV12-4 and TRBJ2-2; either TRBD1 or TRBD2 may fit D (5 bases each). The CDR3 spans 16 residues. V lost 5 bases, J lost 1 base, and 14 bases lay in between. The CDR3 spells CASSTWGPLNTGELFF. The CDR3 DNA sequence: TGTGCCAGCAGTACGTGGGGACCATTGAACACCGGGGAGCTGTTTTTT.

This clonotype was counted a few times. The chain is built from TRBV18 and TRBJ2-7, with a weak D call TRBD2 (7 bases). The CDR3 covers 16 residues. V lost 0 bases and J 0 bases, leaving 12 bases between the germline ends. The V gene's germline CDR1 is KGHSH and CDR2 LQKENI. DNA of the CDR3: TGTGCCAGCTCACCACCGGGAGGGGGTATCTCCTACGAGCAGTACTTC. Encoded protein: CASSPPGGGISYEQYF.

The chain joins TRBV6-1 to TRBJ1-5; D is ambiguous. Germline V gene sequence: CDR1 MNHNS, CDR2 SASEGT. CDR3 length: 14 amino acids. Between the trimmed V and J ends, which lost 3 bases and 5 bases, there was a span of 11 bases. The CDR3, as DNA: TGTGCCAGCAGTGAGCAAACCCGGGATCAGCCCCAGCATTTT. Translating it yields CASSEQTRDQPQHF.

This clonotype was seen at least ten times. The gene calls are TRBV7-9 and TRBJ2-1; TRBD2 matches at 7 bases. J was trimmed by 9 bases and V by 7 bases; bases with no gene match: 9. The V gene's germline CDR1 is SEHNR and CDR2 FQNEAQ (reference sequence). The CDR3 length is 13 residues. In DNA form, the CDR3 reads TGTGCCAGCACCTTCGCGGGCGGGAGTGAGCAGTTCTTC. As protein: CASTFAGGSEQFF. The full variable domain, its missing parts supplied by reference TRBV7-9 and TRBJ2-1, is DTGVSQNPRHKITKRGQNVTFRCDPISEHNRLYWYRQTLGQGPEFLTYFQNEAQLEKSRLLSDRFSAERPKGSFSTLEIQRTEQGDSAMYLCASTFAGGSEQFFGPGTRLTVL.

Only a few counts were recorded for this clonotype. V and J are TRBV19 and TRBJ2-1; 7 bases are a match to TRBD2. The ends lost 4 bases at V and 0 bases at J; junction bases unmatched: 3. CDR1 is LNHDA, CDR2 SQIVND, per germline (reference sequence). This CDR3 is 15 amino acids long. CDR3 sequence: CASSKGGSSYNEQFF. CDR3 nucleotide sequence: TGTGCCAGTAGTAAGGGCGGGAGCTCCTACAATGAGCAGTTCTTC.

The rearrangement uses TRBV5-1 and TRBJ2-5; D unresolved. V was cut by 5 bases and J by 2 bases, with 13 bases left in between. Germline loops: CDR1 SGHRS, CDR2 YFSETQ. The length of the CDR3 is 14 residues. In nucleotides, the CDR3 is TGCGCCAGCAGTACCCTTAGACGGCAAGAGACCCAGTACTTC. As protein: CASSTLRRQETQYF.

The genes are TRBV29-1 and TRBJ2-6; D unclear. V was clipped by 5 bases and J by 0 bases, with 20 bases between them. The CDR3 length is 18 residues. Looked up from germline, CDR1 is SQVTM and CDR2 is ANQGSEA. CDR3 amino acids: CSVPDSRKPVSGANVLTF. The CDR3 nucleotides read TGCAGCGTTCCCGATAGTCGGAAGCCAGTCTCTGGGGCCAACGTCCTGACTTTC. The full variable domain, its missing parts supplied by reference TRBV29-1 and TRBJ2-6, is SAVISQKPSRDICQRGTSLTIQCQVDSQVTMMFWYRQQPGQSLTLIATANQGSEATYESGFVIDKFPISRPNLTFSTLTVSNMSPEDSSIYLCSVPDSRKPVSGANVLTFGAGSRLTVL.

This clonotype was recorded at least ten times. The chain combines TRBV12-3 or TRBV12-4 with TRBJ2-3, with D hard to call. The CDR3 length is 12 residues. V lost 5 bases and J lost 6, with 9 bases in between. In DNA, the CDR3 is TGTGCCAGCAGTCTTACAAGGGATACGCAGTATTTT. Translated: CASSLTRDTQYF.

This sequence joins TRBV7-6 and TRBJ2-5; 9 bases are a match to TRBD1. The length of the CDR3 is 15 residues. CDR1 and CDR2 from the germline V gene are SGHVS and FNYEAQ. J lost 5 bases, V lost 5 bases, and 9 bases had no gene match. CDR3: CASSATDRGSETQYF. The CDR3 DNA reads as TGTGCCAGCAGCGCGACGGACAGGGGCTCGGAGACCCAGTACTTC.

This clonotype was seen a few times. V is TRBV6-5 and J is TRBJ1-1; D gene unclear. CDR1 is MNHEY and CDR2 is SVGAGI in the germline V gene. Trimming shortened V by 8 bases and J by 1 base, and 8 bases separated the two germline ends. The CDR3 loop spans 12 amino acids. The CDR3 nucleotides read TGTGCCAGCTTCGGAGGGAACACTGAAGCTTTCTTT. It encodes CASFGGNTEAFF.

The V call is TRBV9, the J call TRBJ2-7, with 10 nucleotides matching TRBD1. The V gene end was trimmed by 0 bases and the J gene end by 3 bases; junction bases not matched to a gene: 9. The length of the CDR3 is 17 residues. From germline, CDR1 is SGDLS and CDR2 YYNGEE. The CDR3 protein is CASSVEGGTGVGYEQYF. CDR3 in DNA: TGTGCCAGCAGCGTAGAGGGAGGGACAGGGGTCGGCTACGAGCAGTACTTC.

The chain combines TRBV20-1 with TRBJ2-2; 10 bases line up with TRBD2. The germline CDR1 and CDR2 sequences are DFQATT and SNEGSKA (reference sequence). CDR3 length: 15 residues. V was clipped by 2 bases and J by 7 bases; unmatched bases: 7. CDR3 sequence: CSARRLAGVNGELFF. In nucleotides, the CDR3 is TGCAGTGCTAGACGGCTAGCGGGAGTGAACGGGGAGCTGTTTTTT.

This clonotype has just a few counts. For the CDR3, the DNA is TGTGCCAGCAGTTTTACGGGAAACTCCTACAATGAGCAGTTCTTC. This translates into CASSFTGNSYNEQFF. The chain joins TRBV28 to TRBJ2-1; TRBD2 might be the D (5 bases). Trimming stripped 3 bases from V and 0 bases from J, with 9 bases between. Germline-derived CDR1 and CDR2 are MDHEN and SYDVKM. The CDR3 covers 15 residues.

This clonotype has just a few counts. The chain combines TRBV7-9 with TRBJ1-1, with D possibly matching TRBD1 (5 bases). Trimming stripped 2 bases from V and 3 bases from J, with 13 bases between. The CDR3 spans 15 residues. CDR1 is SEHNR and CDR2 is FQNEAQ in the germline V gene (reference sequence). The CDR3 sequence: CASSLILLGDTEAFF. The DNA of the CDR3 is TGTGCCAGCAGCTTAATTCTTCTGGGGGACACTGAAGCTTTCTTT.

This chain links TRBV7-2 with TRBJ1-2; perhaps TRBD1 as D (5 bases). V lost 3 bases and J lost 6, with 14 bases in between. The length of the CDR3 is 14 residues. Germline V gene data show CDR1 as SGHTA and CDR2 as FQGNSA. CDR3 protein: CASSFGGLVDGYTF. Written as DNA, the CDR3 is TGTGCCAGCAGCTTCGGGGGATTAGTGGATGGCTACACCTTC.

This chain joins TRBV15 and TRBJ2-1; 7 bases are shared with TRBD2. The CDR3 is 13 residues long. V trimming: 2 bases; J trimming: 8 bases; junction bases outside the gene matches: 3. Germline values: CDR1 LNHNV, CDR2 YYDKDF (reference sequence). CDR3 sequence: CATSRPAGDEQFF. Here the CDR3 DNA reads TGTGCCACCAGCAGACCCGCGGGGGATGAGCAGTTCTTC.

The sample holds a few counts of this clonotype. This chain joins TRBV7-2 and TRBJ1-1; the match to TRBD1 covers 7 bases. Unmatched junction bases numbered 2, after V lost 1 base and J lost 0 bases. Per germline, CDR1 SGHTA and CDR2 FQGNSA. This CDR3 spans 15 amino acids. The CDR3: CASSLGGQLNTEAFF. CDR3 sequence (DNA): TGTGCCAGCAGCTTAGGGGGACAGTTGAACACTGAAGCTTTCTTT.

This clonotype has only a few counts. V usage is TRBV20-1 and J usage is TRBJ2-1, with D possibly matching TRBD2 (5 bases). Germline-derived CDR1 and CDR2 are DFQATT and SNEGSKA (reference sequence). The CDR3 consists of 16 residues. V was cut by 1 base and J by 5 bases, with 18 bases left in between. CDR3 sequence (DNA): TGCAGTGCTAGAGGGACTCCCCTGGGAGCTAACAATGAGCAGTTCTTC. This gives the protein CSARGTPLGANNEQFF.